A selection of T cell receptor beta chains follows, all from one sample in a study of Graves' ophthalmopathy and Graves' hyperthyroidism. TCRdb re-called the multiplex PCR reads with MiXCR, one entry per CDR3 protein. The sample carries under 250,000 distinct CDR3 sequences, 20% to 25% recorded once. Sequences were obtained from peripheral blood. The receptor set was obtained from a woman in her 50s with Graves' ophthalmopathy. Each CDR3 is given with its conserved first and last residue. Each record gives: J gene, CDR3 length, V gene, D gene, CDR3 protein. A D gene is named only where the DNA matches it firmly.

TRBJ2-5	11	TRBV6-1	NA	CASRTDGHFYF
TRBJ1-5	15	TRBV20-1	NA	CSATGGMSSNQPQHF
TRBJ1-2	13	TRBV12-3/TRBV12-4	TRBD1	CASSLRGGHGYTF
TRBJ1-3	13	TRBV7-2	NA	CASSLTQGVTIYF
TRBJ2-5	12	TRBV11-2	NA	CASSLESGTQYF
TRBJ2-2	16	TRBV5-8	NA	CASSLVAPEGTGELFF
TRBJ1-1	12	TRBV3-1	NA	CASSQGETEAFF
TRBJ2-2	14	TRBV12-3/TRBV12-4	NA	CASSSPAVTGELFF
TRBJ2-7	13	TRBV19	TRBD1	CASSPGTVYEQYF
TRBJ1-1	17	TRBV20-1	NA	CSAREGAGQGMNTEAFF
TRBJ2-5	14	TRBV20-1	TRBD2	CSATKPGLGETQYF
TRBJ1-5	14	TRBV28	NA	CASSWRSSNQPQHF
TRBJ2-5	12	TRBV28	NA	CASSRGSETQYF
TRBJ2-5	12	TRBV20-1	NA	CSASGQQETQYF
TRBJ1-1	15	TRBV7-9	NA	CASSTELGLNTEAFF
TRBJ2-7	14	TRBV6-6	TRBD2	CASRLAGGIYEQYF
TRBJ2-7	14	TRBV12-3/TRBV12-4	TRBD1	CASGGGTGFYEQYF
TRBJ2-7	14	TRBV11-2	TRBD2	CASTQGLAGVLWYF
TRBJ2-7	15	TRBV6-1	TRBD2	CASSAGLAGSYEQYF
TRBJ2-5	15	TRBV7-2	NA	CASSLVSVGYGTQYF
TRBJ2-2	17	TRBV20-1	NA	CSARDRARERNTGELFF
TRBJ2-2	16	TRBV7-2	NA	CASSLARDTLTGELFF